These 32 T cell receptor beta chains came from one sample sequenced in a study of blood T cell repertoires in COVID-19. TCRdb's table, derived via immunoSEQ multiplex PCR, lists solely in-frame clones and lacks some. Here the sample spans approximately 190,000 clones, under 90% being singletons. Sequencing used peripheral blood. These receptors were taken from a man aged 25-45 years with active or convalescent COVID-19.

The chain recombines TRBV5-1 with TRBJ1-4; D may be TRBD1 (6 bases). The CDR3 runs 15 residues. CDR1 is SGHRS and CDR2 is YFSETQ in the germline V gene. Deletions cut 4 bases from V and 6 bases from J, with 16 bases between. Written as DNA, the CDR3 is TGCGCCAGCAGCCCCGAACAGGGTTCATATGAAAAACTGTTTTTT. Protein sequence: CASSPEQGSYEKLFF.

The V call is TRBV6-1, the J call TRBJ2-7, with D tentatively TRBD1 (5 bases). This CDR3 contains 14 residues. V lost 3 bases to trimming and J lost 0 bases, with 9 bases between them. CDR1 is MNHNS, CDR2 SASEGT, per germline. CDR3 sequence (DNA): TGTGCCAGCAGTGAGGGGCAGAGCTCCTACGAGCAGTACGTC. The encoded protein is CASSEGQSSYEQYV.

The chain is built from TRBV5-1 and TRBJ1-2, with 8 bases matching TRBD1. CDR1 SGHRS and CDR2 YFSETQ come from the germline V gene. After removal of 4 bases from V and 8 bases from J, the junction contained 7 bases not matched to a gene. The CDR3 contains 13 residues. The CDR3 DNA reads as TGCGCCAGCAGCCCCGGACAGGGTGACGGCTACACCTTC. This translates into CASSPGQGDGYTF.

This clone was seen once. The chain's CDR3 is CASSIGLAGEQFF. Here the CDR3 DNA reads TGTGCCAGCAGTATAGGACTAGCGGGGGAGCAGTTCTTC. V gene TRBV12-3 or TRBV12-4 combines with J gene TRBJ2-1; 12 bases agree with TRBD2. J gave up 10 bases and V 5 bases, and 3 bases lay outside the gene matches. The CDR3 has 13 amino acids.

The chain employs TRBV7-8 and TRBJ1-2; TRBD1 might be the D (6 bases). V dropped 7 bases and J dropped 2 bases, with 14 bases sitting between them. From germline, CDR1 is SGHVS and CDR2 FQNEAQ. CDR3 length: 14 amino acids. The CDR3 DNA reads as TGTGCCAGCACCCCACAGGGACGGAACTATGGCTACACCTTC. The encoded protein is CASTPQGRNYGYTF.

This clone appeared a single time. The J gene is TRBJ2-1, the V gene TRBV7-9; 10 positions match TRBD2. Germline assignment: CDR1 SEHNR and CDR2 FQNEAQ (reference sequence). CDR3 length: 19 amino acids. After removal of 6 bases from V and 2 bases from J, the junction contained 16 bases not matched to a gene. The CDR3 DNA reads TGTGCCAGCAGATCGTTAGCGGGAGGAGGCGGGAGAGCCTACAATGAGCAGTTCTTC. Encoded protein: CASRSLAGGGGRAYNEQFF.

This chain uses TRBV27 with TRBJ1-2; no reliable D call. Trimming shortened V by 5 bases and J by 4 bases, and 11 bases separated the two germline ends. Looked up from germline, CDR1 is MNHEY and CDR2 is SMNVEV (reference sequence). The CDR3 loop spans 13 amino acids. The CDR3 nucleotides read TGTGCCAGCAGTCTTGGACTCGGCTATGGCTACACCTTC. This gives the protein CASSLGLGYGYTF.

The chain combines TRBV2 with TRBJ1-5; a weak D match, TRBD1 (5 bases). V was pared by 4 bases and J by 1 base, with 8 bases between. The CDR3 is 14 residues long. Germline V lookup: CDR1 SNHLY, CDR2 FYNNEI. CDR3 bases: TGTGCCAGCAGTGCGGACACCAGCAATCAGCCCCAGCATTTT. Translating gives CASSADTSNQPQHF.

This clone was counted between two and nine times. The chain recombines TRBV19 with TRBJ2-7, with 8 bases matching TRBD1. Germline V CDR1 and CDR2: LNHDA, SQIVND (reference sequence). This CDR3 region has 13 residues. V was clipped by 5 bases and J by 5 bases; unmatched bases: 5. CDR3 amino acids: CASSGTGWNEQYF. CDR3 in DNA: TGTGCCAGTAGTGGGACAGGTTGGAACGAGCAGTACTTC.

This chain uses TRBV5-4 with TRBJ2-1; TRBD2 matches at 8 bases. CDR1 is SGHNT and CDR2 is YYREEE in the germline V gene (reference sequence). V lost 2 bases and J lost 1; bases outside the gene matches: 5. The CDR3 sequence is 16 residues long. CDR3 sequence: CASSLPGGFSYNEQFF. DNA of the CDR3: TGTGCCAGCAGCTTACCGGGAGGGTTTTCCTACAATGAGCAGTTCTTC.

The chain is built from TRBV27 and TRBJ2-7; D call uncertain. The length of the CDR3 is 13 residues. V lost 2 bases, J lost 4 bases, and 9 bases lay in between. Germline V gives CDR1 MNHEY, CDR2 SMNVEV (reference sequence). The DNA of the CDR3 is TGTGCCAGCAGTTTAGGGTTCGGGTACGAGCAGTACTTC. This codes for CASSLGFGYEQYF.

This sequence joins TRBV3-1 (or the pseudogene TRBV3-2) and TRBJ1-2; D gene ambiguous. The V end lost 7 bases, the J end lost 10 bases, and 22 bases lay between the germline ends. CDR3 length: 14 residues. Germline-derived CDR1 and CDR2 are LGHDT and YNNKEL (reference sequence). The DNA for the CDR3 is TGTGCCAGCACCCTCACGATGGGCAGGAATGACTACACCTTC. Protein product: CASTLTMGRNDYTF.

The CDR3 DNA reads TGTGCCAGCAGCTTAGTTAGGTTTGGGACAGGGACGGAAAAACTGTTTTTT. This translates into CASSLVRFGTGTEKLFF. V and J are TRBV7-2 and TRBJ1-4; TRBD1 matches at 9 bases. This CDR3 region has 17 residues. CDR1 and CDR2 (germline): SGHTA, FQGNSA. J was trimmed by 8 bases and V by 1 base; bases with no gene match: 11.

The chain is built from TRBV2 and TRBJ2-5, with 10 positions matching TRBD1. Germline assignment: CDR1 SNHLY and CDR2 FYNNEI. V lost 6 bases, J lost 4 bases, and 5 bases stayed unmatched. The CDR3 covers 14 residues. As DNA, the CDR3 is TGTGCCAGCAGGCCGACAGGGGGCGTAGAGACCCAGTACTTC. Residues: CASRPTGGVETQYF.

The rearrangement links TRBV3-1 (or the pseudogene TRBV3-2) to TRBJ1-5; D gene unclear. V lost 4 bases to trimming and J lost 0 bases, with 16 bases between them. The length of the CDR3 is 17 residues. The germline CDR1 and CDR2 sequences are LGHDT and YNNKEL (reference sequence). CDR3 DNA sequence: TGTGCCAGCAGCCTCCCCCAGGTGGATTATAGCAATCAGCCCCAGCATTTT. It specifies CASSLPQVDYSNQPQHF.

This clone was recorded once. The J gene is TRBJ1-2, the V gene TRBV27, with 8 bases fitting TRBD1. The CDR3 is 17 amino acids. J gave up 4 bases and V 5 bases, and 15 bases lay outside the gene matches. From germline, CDR1 is MNHEY and CDR2 SMNVEV (reference sequence). CDR3 protein: CASSPRQGKPLPYGYTF. The DNA of the CDR3 is TGTGCCAGCAGTCCCAGACAGGGGAAGCCCCTACCCTATGGCTACACCTTC.

This chain connects TRBV25-1 to TRBJ1-5, with D possibly TRBD1 on 6 matching bases. From germline, CDR1 is MGHDK and CDR2 SYGVNS. The CDR3 totals 16 residues. Trimming pared 2 bases from V and 7 bases from J, leaving 18 bases between. CDR3 amino acids: CASSEGGGGHRQPQHF. DNA of the CDR3: TGTGCCAGCAGTGAAGGGGGCGGGGGGCACAGGCAGCCCCAGCATTTT.

This clone was seen only a few times. The chain links TRBV29-1 to TRBJ2-7, with 7 bases aligning to TRBD1. Germline values: CDR1 SQVTM, CDR2 ANQGSEA. Trimming at V came to 2 bases and at J to 2 bases, leaving 6 bases not matched to a gene. This CDR3 is 14 amino acids long. The CDR3 nucleotides are TGCAGCGTTGAATACCTGACAGGGACCTACGAGCAGTACTTC. Translating gives CSVEYLTGTYEQYF.

The gene calls are TRBV19 and TRBJ2-1, with a weak D call TRBD2 (7 bases). Trimming took off 5 bases at V and 8 bases at J, with 16 bases between the two ends. Germline V lookup: CDR1 LNHDA, CDR2 SQIVND (reference sequence). This CDR3 has 14 residues. In DNA form, the CDR3 reads TGTGCCAGTAGTCCCGCCAGGGGAGGGTATGAGCAGTTCTTC. Amino acid sequence: CASSPARGGYEQFF.

The chain links TRBV14 to TRBJ2-2, with 9 positions matching TRBD1. In germline, CDR1 is SGHDN, CDR2 FVKESK. V trimming: 6 bases; J trimming: 5 bases; junction bases outside the gene matches: 7. CDR3 length equals 15 residues. This chain's CDR3 is CASRRTGDGTGELFF. The CDR3, as DNA: TGTGCCAGCAGGAGGACAGGGGACGGAACCGGGGAGCTGTTTTTT.

The rearrangement joins TRBV28 to TRBJ2-7; 12 nucleotides agree with TRBD1. The junction had 2 bases not matched to a gene; V was cut back by 5 bases and J by 6 bases. The CDR3 runs 13 residues. Germline CDR1 reads MDHEN; CDR2 reads SYDVKM. CDR3 in amino acids: CASSAGQGAEQYV. CDR3 DNA sequence: TGTGCCAGCAGTGCGGGACAGGGGGCCGAGCAGTACGTC.

This clone has more than one count but fewer than ten. V gene TRBV30 combines with J gene TRBJ1-5; the D gene is possibly TRBD1 (5 bases). The CDR3 length is 13 residues. Trimming cost V 2 bases and J 5 bases, with 10 bases left between them. The germline CDR1 and CDR2 sequences are GTSNPN and SVGIG (reference sequence). CDR3 nucleotide sequence: TGTGCCTGGAGTCTCACAGGTTATCAGCCCCAGCATTTT. It is translated as CAWSLTGYQPQHF.

This clone was observed once. This sequence joins TRBV7-9 and TRBJ2-7; the D is unclear. The V gene's germline CDR1 is SEHNR and CDR2 FQNEAQ (reference sequence). The CDR3 is 14 amino acids. The V and J ends lost 1 base and 0 bases respectively, with 7 bases between them. The CDR3 DNA is TGTGCCAGCAGCTTAGACGCCGGCTCCTACGAGCAGTACTTC. As protein: CASSLDAGSYEQYF.

The chain combines TRBV28 with TRBJ1-2; 8 positions agree with TRBD1. This CDR3 comprises 15 residues. The junction had 8 bases not matched to a gene; V was cut back by 8 bases and J by 0 bases. Per germline, CDR1 MDHEN and CDR2 SYDVKM. The CDR3 coding sequence is TGTGCCAGCGCCCCGGGACAGGCCTCTAACTATGGCTACACCTTC. Amino acid sequence: CASAPGQASNYGYTF.

V is TRBV19 and J is TRBJ2-1, with D perhaps matching TRBD1 (6 bases). The V and J ends lost 3 bases and 10 bases respectively, with 16 bases between them. CDR3 size: 14 residues. Germline V gene data show CDR1 as LNHDA and CDR2 as SQIVND (reference sequence). The CDR3 loop reads CASSISQGLREQFF. The DNA for the CDR3 is TGTGCCAGTAGTATCTCGCAGGGGCTTCGGGAGCAGTTCTTC.

The gene calls are TRBV30 and TRBJ2-3, with TRBD1 identical over 11 bases. CDR3 length: 14 amino acids. J gave up 4 bases and V 2 bases, and 2 bases lay outside the gene matches. Germline assignment: CDR1 GTSNPN and CDR2 SVGIG (reference sequence). DNA of the CDR3: TGTGCCTGGAGTAGGGGACAGGGGGCAGATACGCAGTATTTT. Protein product: CAWSRGQGADTQYF.

The rearrangement joins TRBV6-5 to TRBJ1-1; TRBD1 matches 7 bases. CDR3 size: 14 residues. Per germline, CDR1 MNHEY and CDR2 SVGAGI. V dropped 2 bases and J dropped 7; count of bases not matched to a gene: 7. The CDR3, as DNA: TGTGCCAGCAGTTACCGAGGGACAGTTCATGAAGCTTTCTTT. This encodes CASSYRGTVHEAFF.

This clone occurred many times. V gene TRBV9 combines with J gene TRBJ1-2; possible D gene TRBD1, 5 bases. This CDR3 spans 17 amino acids. V was shortened by 0 bases and J by 1 base, with 16 bases between the two germline ends. Germline values: CDR1 SGDLS, CDR2 YYNGEE. The CDR3 DNA reads as TGTGCCAGCAGCGTAGATGGGGCCCCGACCGATAACTATGGCTACACCTTC. Its translation: CASSVDGAPTDNYGYTF.

The rearrangement links TRBV7-2 to TRBJ1-1; 7 nucleotides align to TRBD1. This CDR3 contains 15 residues. With V trimmed by 2 bases and J by 6 bases, 9 bases remained unmatched. Germline values: CDR1 SGHTA, CDR2 FQGNSA. The CDR3 is CASSLNPDRVSEAFF. For the CDR3, the DNA is TGTGCCAGCAGCTTAAACCCTGACAGGGTCTCTGAAGCTTTCTTT.

The chain is built from TRBV11-3 and TRBJ1-6; 11 positions agree with TRBD1. The V gene's germline CDR1 is SGHNT and CDR2 YENEEA. The CDR3 contains 13 residues. V trimming: 7 bases; J trimming: 8 bases; junction bases outside the gene matches: 1. The DNA of the CDR3 is TGTGCCAGCAAGGGACAGGGGGATTCACCCCTCCACTTT. Encoded protein: CASKGQGDSPLHF.

The gene calls are TRBV5-4 and TRBJ2-3, with TRBD1 matching 7 bases. With 3 bases clipped from V and 2 bases from J, the junction kept 6 bases outside the gene matches. The CDR3 has 15 amino acids. Germline CDR1 SGHNT, CDR2 YYREEE (reference sequence). The CDR3 region is CASSSRQGNTDTQYF. The CDR3 DNA is TGTGCCAGCAGCTCACGACAGGGCAACACAGATACGCAGTATTTT. Full variable domain (rest looked up from reference TRBV5-4 and TRBJ2-3): ETGVTQSPTHLIKTRGQQVTLRCSSQSGHNTVSWYQQALGQGPQFIFQYYREEENGRGNFPPRFSGLQFPNYSSELNVNALELDDSALYLCASSSRQGNTDTQYFGPGTRLTVL.

This chain joins TRBV29-1 and TRBJ1-3; D call uncertain. CDR3 size: 13 residues. Looked up from germline, CDR1 is SQVTM and CDR2 is ANQGSEA. Trimming cost V 7 bases and J 4 bases, with 14 bases left between them. Here the CDR3 DNA reads TGCAGCGCCCAAGGAGAGTCAGGAAACACCATATATTTT. It yields the protein CSAQGESGNTIYF. Combining the CDR3 with reference TRBV29-1 and TRBJ1-3 gives the whole variable domain SAVISQKPSRDICQRGTSLTIQCQVDSQVTMMFWYRQQPGQSLTLIATANQGSEATYESGFVIDKFPISRPNLTFSTLTVSNMSPEDSSIYLCSAQGESGNTIYFGEGSWLTVV.